This TCR beta chain was sequenced in a study of cytomegalovirus exposure and HLA in healthy donors. Primers included in the PCR were 60 Vbeta and 13 Jbeta primers. Only in-frame clones appear in the TCRdb table, and some are missing; sequencing was by immunoSEQ multiplex PCR. The sample contains approximately 200,000 clones, approximately 80% of which appear only once. Nominal health characterized the donors when sampled, though unrecorded immune exposures were likely. General study points: Most CMV-associated TCR beta chains appeared HLA-restricted in a later analysis.

This clone was picked up one time. Its matching antigen is unknown. The CDR3 covers 15 residues. Germline CDR1 SGHRS, CDR2 YFSETQ. With 4 bases removed from V and 4 bases from J, the gap between germline ends came to 15 bases. The sample comprised PBMCs. This TCR was sampled from a girl aged 5 to 17 in good health and CMV-seronegative. This chain joins TRBV5-1 and TRBJ2-1; TRBD1 might be the D (6 bases). The CDR3, as DNA: TGCGCCAGCAGCCGGACGGGACACCTATACAATGAGCAGTTCTTC. Its translation: CASSRTGHLYNEQFF.